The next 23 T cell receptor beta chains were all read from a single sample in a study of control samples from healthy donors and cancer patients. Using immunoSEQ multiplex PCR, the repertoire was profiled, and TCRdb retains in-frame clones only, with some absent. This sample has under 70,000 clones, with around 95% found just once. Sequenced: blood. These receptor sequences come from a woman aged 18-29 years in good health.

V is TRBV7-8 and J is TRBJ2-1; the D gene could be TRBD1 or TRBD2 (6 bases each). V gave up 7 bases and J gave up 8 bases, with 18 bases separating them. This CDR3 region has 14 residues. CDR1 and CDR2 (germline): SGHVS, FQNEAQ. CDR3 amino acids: CASTVRGAHDEQFF. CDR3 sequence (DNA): TGTGCCAGCACTGTGAGGGGGGCCCACGATGAGCAGTTCTTC.

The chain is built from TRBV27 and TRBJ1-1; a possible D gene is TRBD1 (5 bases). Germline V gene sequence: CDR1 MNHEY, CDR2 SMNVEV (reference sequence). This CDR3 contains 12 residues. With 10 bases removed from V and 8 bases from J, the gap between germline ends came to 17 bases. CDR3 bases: TGTGCCACCTATCTTCAGGGCGGGGAAGCTTTCTTT. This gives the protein CATYLQGGEAFF.

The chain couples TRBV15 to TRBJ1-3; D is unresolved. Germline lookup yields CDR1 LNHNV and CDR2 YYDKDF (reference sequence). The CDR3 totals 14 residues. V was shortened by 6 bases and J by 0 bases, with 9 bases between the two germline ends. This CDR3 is CATRGGLSGNTIYF. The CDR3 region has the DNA TGTGCCACCAGGGGAGGCCTCTCTGGAAACACCATATATTTT.

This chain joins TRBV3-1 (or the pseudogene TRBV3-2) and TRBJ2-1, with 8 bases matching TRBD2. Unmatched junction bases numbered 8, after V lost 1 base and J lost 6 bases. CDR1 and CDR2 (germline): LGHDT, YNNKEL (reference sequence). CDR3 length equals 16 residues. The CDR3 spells CASSQAGGGLSNEQFF. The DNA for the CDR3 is TGTGCCAGCAGCCAAGCGGGCGGGGGGCTCAGCAATGAGCAGTTCTTC.

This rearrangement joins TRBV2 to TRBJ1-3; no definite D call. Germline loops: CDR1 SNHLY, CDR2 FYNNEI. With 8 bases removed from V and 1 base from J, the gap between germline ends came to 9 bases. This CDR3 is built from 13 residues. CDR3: CASGGLSGNTIYF. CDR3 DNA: TGTGCCAGCGGCGGGCTTTCTGGAAACACCATATATTTT.

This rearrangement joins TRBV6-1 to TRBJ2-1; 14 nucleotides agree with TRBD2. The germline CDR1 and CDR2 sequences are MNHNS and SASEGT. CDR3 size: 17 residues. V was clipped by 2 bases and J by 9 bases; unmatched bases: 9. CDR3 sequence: CASSELTSGGAFGEQFF. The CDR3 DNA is TGTGCCAGCAGTGAACTGACTAGCGGGGGGGCATTTGGTGAGCAGTTCTTC.

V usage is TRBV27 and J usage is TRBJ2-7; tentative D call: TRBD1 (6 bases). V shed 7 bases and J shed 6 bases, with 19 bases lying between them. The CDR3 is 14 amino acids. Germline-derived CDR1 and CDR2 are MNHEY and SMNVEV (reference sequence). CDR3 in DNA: TGTGCCAGCACCACCGGACAGAGGTGGCGCGAGCAGTACTTC. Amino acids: CASTTGQRWREQYF.

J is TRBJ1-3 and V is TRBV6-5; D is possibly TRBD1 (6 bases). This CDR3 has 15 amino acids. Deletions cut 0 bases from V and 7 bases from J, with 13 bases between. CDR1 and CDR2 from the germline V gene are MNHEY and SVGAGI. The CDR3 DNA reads TGTGCCAGCAGTTACTCGTCAGGGGCCTATAACACCATATATTTT. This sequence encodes CASSYSSGAYNTIYF.

The CDR3 DNA follows: TGTGCCAGCACCCATAGGCTCAGGGGGATGGTTACTGAAGCTTTCTTT. Protein sequence: CASTHRLRGMVTEAFF. This rearrangement joins TRBV7-9 to TRBJ1-1; 7 bases map to TRBD1. The CDR3 is 16 amino acids. Germline CDR1 SEHNR, CDR2 FQNEAQ (reference sequence). Trimming cost V 7 bases and J 5 bases; bases outside gene matches: 16.

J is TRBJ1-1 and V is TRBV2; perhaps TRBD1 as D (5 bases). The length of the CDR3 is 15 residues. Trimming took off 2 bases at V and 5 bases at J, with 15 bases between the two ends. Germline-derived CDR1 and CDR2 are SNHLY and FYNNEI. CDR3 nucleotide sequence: TGTGCCAGCAGTGAAACGACAGTGGAGGGGACTGAAGCTTTCTTT. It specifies CASSETTVEGTEAFF.

The CDR3 region is CASSSTTGELFF. The CDR3 nucleotides are TGTGCCAGCAGCAGTACCACCGGGGAGCTGTTTTTT. This chain links TRBV5-6 with TRBJ2-2; no clear D gene. This CDR3 has 12 amino acids. V shed 4 bases and J shed 4 bases, with 5 bases lying between them. The V gene's germline CDR1 is SGHDT and CDR2 YYEEEE.

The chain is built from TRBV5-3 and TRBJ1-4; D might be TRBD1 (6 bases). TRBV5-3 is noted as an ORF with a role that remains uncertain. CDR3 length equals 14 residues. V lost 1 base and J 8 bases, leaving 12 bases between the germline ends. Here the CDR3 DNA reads TGTGCCAGAAGCTTGAGGGGGAAGCGGGAAAAACTGTTTTTT. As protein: CARSLRGKREKLFF.

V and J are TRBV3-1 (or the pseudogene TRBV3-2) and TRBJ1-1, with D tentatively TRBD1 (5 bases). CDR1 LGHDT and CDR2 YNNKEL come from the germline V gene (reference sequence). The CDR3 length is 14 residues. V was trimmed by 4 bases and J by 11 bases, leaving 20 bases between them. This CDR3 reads CASSPSGTPRGAFF. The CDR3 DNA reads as TGTGCCAGCAGCCCCTCCGGGACCCCGCGCGGGGCTTTCTTT.

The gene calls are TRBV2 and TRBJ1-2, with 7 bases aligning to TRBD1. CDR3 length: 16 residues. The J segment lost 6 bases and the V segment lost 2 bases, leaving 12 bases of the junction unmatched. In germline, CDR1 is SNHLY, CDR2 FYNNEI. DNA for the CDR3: TGTGCCAGCAGTGAACGCCCTTCAGGGGGAAGGGATGGCTACACCTTC. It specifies CASSERPSGGRDGYTF.

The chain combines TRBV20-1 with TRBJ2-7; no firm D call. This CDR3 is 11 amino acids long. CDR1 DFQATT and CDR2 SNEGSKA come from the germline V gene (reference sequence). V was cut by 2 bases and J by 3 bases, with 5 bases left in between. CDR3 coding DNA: TGCAGTGCTAGAATCGACTACGAGCAGTACTTC. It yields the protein CSARIDYEQYF.

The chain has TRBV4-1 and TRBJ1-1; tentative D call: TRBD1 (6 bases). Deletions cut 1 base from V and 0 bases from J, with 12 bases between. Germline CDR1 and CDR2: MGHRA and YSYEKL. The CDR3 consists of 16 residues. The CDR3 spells CASSQGLGQMNTEAFF. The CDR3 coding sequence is TGCGCCAGCAGCCAAGGGCTTGGACAGATGAACACTGAAGCTTTCTTT.

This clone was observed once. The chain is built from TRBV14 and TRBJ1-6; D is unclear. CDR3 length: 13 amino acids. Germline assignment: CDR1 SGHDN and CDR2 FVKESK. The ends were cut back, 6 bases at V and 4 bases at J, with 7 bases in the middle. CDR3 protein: CASSHGYNSPLHF. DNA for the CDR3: TGTGCCAGCAGTCATGGTTATAATTCACCCCTCCACTTT.

CDR3 nucleotides: TGTGCCAGCCAACTCGAGCGGGCCTATAATTCACCCCTCCACTTT. It is translated as CASQLERAYNSPLHF. The chain recombines TRBV2 with TRBJ1-6, with D hard to call. CDR3 length: 15 amino acids. CDR1 is SNHLY, CDR2 FYNNEI, per germline. V dropped 8 bases and J dropped 2 bases, with 13 bases sitting between them. Using reference TRBV2 and TRBJ1-6 for the parts outside the CDR3, the full variable domain is EPEVTQTPSHQVTQMGQEVILRCVPISNHLYFYWYRQILGQKVEFLVSFYNNEISEKSEIFDDQFSVERPDGSNFTLKIRSTKLEDSAMYFCASQLERAYNSPLHFGNGTRLTVT.

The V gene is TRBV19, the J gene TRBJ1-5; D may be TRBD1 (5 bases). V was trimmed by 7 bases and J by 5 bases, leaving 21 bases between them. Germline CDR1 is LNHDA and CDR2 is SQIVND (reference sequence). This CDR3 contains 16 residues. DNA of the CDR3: TGTGCCAGTAAGGTCGCGGAGGGGATGGGGGATCAGCCCCAGCATTTT. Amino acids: CASKVAEGMGDQPQHF.

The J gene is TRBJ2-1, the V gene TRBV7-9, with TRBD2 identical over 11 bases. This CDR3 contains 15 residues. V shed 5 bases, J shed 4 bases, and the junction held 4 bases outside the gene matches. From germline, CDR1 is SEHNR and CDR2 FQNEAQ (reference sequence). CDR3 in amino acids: CASSPLAGAYNEQFF. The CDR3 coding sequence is TGTGCCAGCAGCCCACTAGCGGGGGCATACAATGAGCAGTTCTTC.

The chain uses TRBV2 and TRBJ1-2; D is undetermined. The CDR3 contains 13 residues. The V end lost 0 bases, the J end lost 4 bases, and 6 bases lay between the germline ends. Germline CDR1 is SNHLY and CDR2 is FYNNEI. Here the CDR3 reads CASSEAGLYGYTF. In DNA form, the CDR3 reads TGTGCCAGCAGTGAAGCAGGGCTCTATGGCTACACCTTC.

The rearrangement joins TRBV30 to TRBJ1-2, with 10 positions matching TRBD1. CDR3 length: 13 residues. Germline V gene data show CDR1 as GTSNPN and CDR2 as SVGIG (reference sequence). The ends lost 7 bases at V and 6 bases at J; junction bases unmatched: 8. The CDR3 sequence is CAYDRGRKDGYTF. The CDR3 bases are TGTGCCTACGACAGGGGGCGAAAGGATGGCTACACCTTC.

This chain's CDR3 is CASSQVPTGGKGNEQFF. The DNA of the CDR3 is TGCGCCAGCAGCCAAGTTCCGACAGGGGGTAAGGGGAATGAGCAGTTCTTC. The chain recombines TRBV4-3 with TRBJ2-1, with TRBD1 identical over 9 bases. The CDR3 contains 17 residues. The V and J ends lost 1 base and 7 bases, in that order; junction bases with no gene match: 11. CDR1 is LGHNA, CDR2 YSLEER, per germline.